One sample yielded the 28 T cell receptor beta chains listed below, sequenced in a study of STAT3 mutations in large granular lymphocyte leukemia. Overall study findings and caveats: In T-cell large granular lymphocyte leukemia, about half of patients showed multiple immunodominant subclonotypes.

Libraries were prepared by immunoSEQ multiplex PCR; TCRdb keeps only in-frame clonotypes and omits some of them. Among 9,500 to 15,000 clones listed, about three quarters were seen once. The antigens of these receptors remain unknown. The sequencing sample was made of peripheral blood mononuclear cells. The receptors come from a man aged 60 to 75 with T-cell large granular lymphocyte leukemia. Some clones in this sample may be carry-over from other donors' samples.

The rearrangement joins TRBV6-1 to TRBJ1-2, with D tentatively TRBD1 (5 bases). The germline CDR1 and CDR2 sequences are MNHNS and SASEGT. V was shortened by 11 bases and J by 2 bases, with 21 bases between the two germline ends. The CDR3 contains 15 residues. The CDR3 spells CAARAGLLGNYGYTF. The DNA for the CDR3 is TGTGCCGCCCGGGCGGGACTCTTAGGGAACTATGGCTACACCTTC.

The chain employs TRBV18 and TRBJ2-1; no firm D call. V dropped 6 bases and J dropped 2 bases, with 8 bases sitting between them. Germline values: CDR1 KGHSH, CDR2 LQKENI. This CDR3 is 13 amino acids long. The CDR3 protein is CASSGRTYNEQFF. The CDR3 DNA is TGTGCCAGCTCCGGGCGGACCTACAATGAGCAGTTCTTC.

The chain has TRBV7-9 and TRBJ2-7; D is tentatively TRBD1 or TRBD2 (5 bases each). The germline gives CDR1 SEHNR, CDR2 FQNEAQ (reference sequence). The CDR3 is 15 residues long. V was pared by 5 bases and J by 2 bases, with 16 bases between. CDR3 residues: CASSPAVRGAYEQYF. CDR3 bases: TGTGCCAGCAGCCCAGCTGTTAGGGGAGCCTACGAGCAGTACTTC.

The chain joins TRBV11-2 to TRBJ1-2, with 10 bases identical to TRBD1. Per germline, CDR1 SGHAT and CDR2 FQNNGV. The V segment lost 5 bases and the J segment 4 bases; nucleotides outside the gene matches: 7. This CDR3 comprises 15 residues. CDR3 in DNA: TGTGCCAGCAGCGCGAGACAGGGGGCTGTCTATGGCTACACCTTC. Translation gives CASSARQGAVYGYTF.

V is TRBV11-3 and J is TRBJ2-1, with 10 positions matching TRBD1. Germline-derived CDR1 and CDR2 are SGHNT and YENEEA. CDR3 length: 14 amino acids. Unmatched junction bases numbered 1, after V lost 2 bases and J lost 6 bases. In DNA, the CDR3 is TGTGCCAGCAGCTTAAGGGACAGGGGCAATGAGCAGTTCTTC. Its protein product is CASSLRDRGNEQFF.

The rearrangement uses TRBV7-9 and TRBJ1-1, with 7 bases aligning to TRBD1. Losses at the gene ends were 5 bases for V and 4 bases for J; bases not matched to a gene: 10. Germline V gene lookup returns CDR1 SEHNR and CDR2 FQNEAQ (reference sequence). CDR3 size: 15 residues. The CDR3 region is CASSVIRGVGTEAFF. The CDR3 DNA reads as TGTGCCAGCAGCGTAATCAGGGGGGTGGGCACTGAAGCTTTCTTT.

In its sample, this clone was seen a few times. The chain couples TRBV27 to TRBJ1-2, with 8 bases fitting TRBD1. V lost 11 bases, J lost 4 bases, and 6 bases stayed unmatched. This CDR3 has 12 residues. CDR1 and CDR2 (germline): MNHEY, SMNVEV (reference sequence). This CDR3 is CADRGGTYGYTF. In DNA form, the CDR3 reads TGTGCCGACAGGGGAGGGACCTATGGCTACACCTTC.

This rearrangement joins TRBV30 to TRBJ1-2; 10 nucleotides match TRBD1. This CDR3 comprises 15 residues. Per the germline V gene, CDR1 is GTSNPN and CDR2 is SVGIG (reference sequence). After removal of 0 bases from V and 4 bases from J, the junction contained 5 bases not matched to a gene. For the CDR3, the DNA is TGTGCCTGGAGTGTACGAAGGACAGGGGGCTATGGCTACACCTTC. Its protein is CAWSVRRTGGYGYTF.

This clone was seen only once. The CDR3 bases are TGCGCCAGCAGTGAGCAGGGTCGAAACACCATATATTTT. Protein: CASSEQGRNTIYF. The chain couples TRBV10-2 to TRBJ1-3, with D tentatively TRBD1 (5 bases). CDR1 WSHSY and CDR2 SAAADI come from the germline V gene. CDR3 length: 13 amino acids. The V end was cut by 2 bases, the J end by 5 bases, with 7 bases between.

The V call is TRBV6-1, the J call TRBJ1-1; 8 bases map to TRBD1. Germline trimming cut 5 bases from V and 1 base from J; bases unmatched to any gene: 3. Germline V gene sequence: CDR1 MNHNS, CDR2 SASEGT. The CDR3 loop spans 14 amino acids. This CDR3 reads CASSLDRGNTEAFF. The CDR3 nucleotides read TGTGCCAGCAGTCTCGACAGGGGGAACACTGAAGCTTTCTTT.

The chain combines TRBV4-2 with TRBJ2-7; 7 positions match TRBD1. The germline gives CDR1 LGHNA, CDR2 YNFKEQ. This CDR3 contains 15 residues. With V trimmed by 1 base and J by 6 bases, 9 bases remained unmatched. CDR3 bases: TGTGCCAGCAGCCAAGCCCGACAGGGCGTGGGCGAGCAGTACTTC. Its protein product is CASSQARQGVGEQYF.

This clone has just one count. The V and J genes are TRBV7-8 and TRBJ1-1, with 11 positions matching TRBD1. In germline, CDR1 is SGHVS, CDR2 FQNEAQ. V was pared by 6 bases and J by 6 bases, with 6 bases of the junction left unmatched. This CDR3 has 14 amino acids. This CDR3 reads CASRFGQGAAEAFF. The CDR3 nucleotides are TGTGCCAGCAGATTTGGACAGGGGGCCGCTGAAGCTTTCTTT. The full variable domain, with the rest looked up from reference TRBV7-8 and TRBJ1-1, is GAGVSQSPRYKVAKRGQDVALRCDPISGHVSLFWYQQALGQGPEFLTYFQNEAQLDKSGLPSDRFFAERPEGSVSTLKIQRTQQEDSAVYLCASRFGQGAAEAFFGQGTRLTVV.

This chain's CDR3 is CASSPQGVEKLFF. The CDR3 nucleotides read TGTGCCAGCTCGCCTCAGGGGGTTGAAAAACTGTTTTTT. V is TRBV18 and J is TRBJ1-4, with TRBD1 identical over 7 bases. J gave up 7 bases and V 6 bases, and 5 bases lay outside the gene matches. This CDR3 is built from 13 residues. CDR1 and CDR2 from the germline V gene are KGHSH and LQKENI.

This chain's CDR3 is CSVGHRGLAEAFF. The CDR3 bases are TGCAGCGTTGGACACAGGGGGTTGGCTGAAGCTTTCTTT. This chain links TRBV29-1 with TRBJ1-1; 8 nucleotides align to TRBD1. Germline V gene lookup returns CDR1 SQVTM and CDR2 ANQGSEA. The CDR3 has 13 residues. Losses at the gene ends were 4 bases for V and 6 bases for J; bases not matched to a gene: 7.

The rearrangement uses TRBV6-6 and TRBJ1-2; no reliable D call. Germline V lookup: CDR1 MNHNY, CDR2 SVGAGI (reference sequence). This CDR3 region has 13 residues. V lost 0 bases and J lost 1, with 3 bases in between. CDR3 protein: CASSYSFNYGYTF. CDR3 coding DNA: TGTGCCAGCAGTTACTCGTTTAACTATGGCTACACCTTC.

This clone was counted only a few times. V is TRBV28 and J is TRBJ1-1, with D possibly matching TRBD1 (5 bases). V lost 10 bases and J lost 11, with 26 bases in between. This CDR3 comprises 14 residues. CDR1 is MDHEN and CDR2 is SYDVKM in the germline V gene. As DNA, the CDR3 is TGTGCCACCGCACCTCCCTCCCAGGGCTCTGGGGCTTTCTTT. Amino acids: CATAPPSQGSGAFF.

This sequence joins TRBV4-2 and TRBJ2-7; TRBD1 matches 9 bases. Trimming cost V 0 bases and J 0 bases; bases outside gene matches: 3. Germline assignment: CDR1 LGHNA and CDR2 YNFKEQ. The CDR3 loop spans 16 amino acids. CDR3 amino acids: CASSQETGGGSYEQYF. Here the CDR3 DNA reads TGTGCCAGCAGCCAAGAGACAGGGGGGGGCTCCTACGAGCAGTACTTC.

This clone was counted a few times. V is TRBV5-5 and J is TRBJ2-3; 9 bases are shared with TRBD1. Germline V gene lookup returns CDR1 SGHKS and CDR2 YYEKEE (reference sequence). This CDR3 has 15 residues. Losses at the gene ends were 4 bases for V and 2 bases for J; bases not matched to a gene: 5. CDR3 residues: CASSLGTGNTDTQYF. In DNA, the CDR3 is TGTGCCAGCAGCCTCGGGACAGGGAACACAGATACGCAGTATTTT.

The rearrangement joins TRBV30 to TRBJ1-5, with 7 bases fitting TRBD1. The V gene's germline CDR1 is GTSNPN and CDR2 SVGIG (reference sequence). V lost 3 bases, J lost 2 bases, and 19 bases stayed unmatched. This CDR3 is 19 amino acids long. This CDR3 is CAWSGYRDSRGKGNQPQHF. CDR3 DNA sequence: TGTGCCTGGAGCGGATACCGGGACAGTAGGGGAAAGGGCAATCAGCCCCAGCATTTT.

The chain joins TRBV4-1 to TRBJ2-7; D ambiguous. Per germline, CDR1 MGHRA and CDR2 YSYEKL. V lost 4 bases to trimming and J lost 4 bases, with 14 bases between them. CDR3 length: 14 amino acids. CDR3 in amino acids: CASSPPGASYEQYF. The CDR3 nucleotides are TGCGCCAGCAGCCCCCCTGGAGCGAGTTACGAGCAGTACTTC.

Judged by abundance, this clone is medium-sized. This CDR3 reads CASSLTPGIGGYTF. DNA of the CDR3: TGTGCCAGCAGCCTGACCCCGGGGATTGGTGGCTACACCTTC. V gene TRBV27 combines with J gene TRBJ1-2; D call uncertain. Germline CDR1 is MNHEY and CDR2 is SMNVEV (reference sequence). V was shortened by 6 bases and J by 7 bases, with 18 bases between the two germline ends. CDR3 length: 14 amino acids.

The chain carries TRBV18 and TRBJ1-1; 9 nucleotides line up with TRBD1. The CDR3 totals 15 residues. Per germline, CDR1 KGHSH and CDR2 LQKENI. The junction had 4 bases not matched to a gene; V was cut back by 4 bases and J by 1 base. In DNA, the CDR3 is TGTGCCAGCTCACAGCGGGACAGGGAGAACACTGAAGCTTTCTTT. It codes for CASSQRDRENTEAFF.

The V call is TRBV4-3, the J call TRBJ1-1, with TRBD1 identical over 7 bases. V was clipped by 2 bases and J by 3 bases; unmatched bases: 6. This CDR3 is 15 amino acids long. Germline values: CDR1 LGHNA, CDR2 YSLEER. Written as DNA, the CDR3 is TGCGCCAGCAGCCAAAGGCCTACAGGGGACACTGAAGCTTTCTTT. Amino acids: CASSQRPTGDTEAFF.

The CDR3 DNA reads TGCGCCAGCAGCTCCGGGACAGGGACGGGGGAAGCTTTCTTT. It codes for CASSSGTGTGEAFF. The V gene is TRBV5-1, the J gene TRBJ1-1; 9 bases map to TRBD1. V shed 3 bases, J shed 8 bases, and the junction held 8 bases outside the gene matches. The length of the CDR3 is 14 residues. The V gene's germline CDR1 is SGHRS and CDR2 YFSETQ.

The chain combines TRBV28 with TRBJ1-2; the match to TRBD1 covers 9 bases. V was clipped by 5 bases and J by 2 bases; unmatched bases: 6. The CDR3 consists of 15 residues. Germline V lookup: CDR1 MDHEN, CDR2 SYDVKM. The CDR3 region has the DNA TGTGCCAGCAGTCCCCCCGGGACAGGGAACTATGGCTACACCTTC. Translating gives CASSPPGTGNYGYTF.

The CDR3 region has the DNA TGTGCCAGCAGAACAGGGGGCAGCAATCAGCCCCAGCATTTT. Amino acid sequence: CASRTGGSNQPQHF. The chain has TRBV27 and TRBJ1-5; 9 bases are shared with TRBD1. The J segment lost 1 base and the V segment lost 6 bases, leaving 1 base of the junction unmatched. Germline CDR1 is MNHEY and CDR2 is SMNVEV (reference sequence). The CDR3 runs 14 residues.

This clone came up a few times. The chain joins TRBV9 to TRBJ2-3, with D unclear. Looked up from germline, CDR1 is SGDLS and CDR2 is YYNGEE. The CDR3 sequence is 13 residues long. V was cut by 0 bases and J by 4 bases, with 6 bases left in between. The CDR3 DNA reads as TGTGCCAGCAGCGTAGGCAGATCAGATACGCAGTATTTT. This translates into CASSVGRSDTQYF.

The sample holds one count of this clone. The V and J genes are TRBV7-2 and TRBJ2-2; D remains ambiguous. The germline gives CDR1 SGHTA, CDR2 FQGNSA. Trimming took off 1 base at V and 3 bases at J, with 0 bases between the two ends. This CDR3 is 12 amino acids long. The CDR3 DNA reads TGTGCCAGCAGCTTAGACACCGGGGAGCTGTTTTTT. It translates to CASSLDTGELFF.